This T cell receptor (beta chain) is drawn from a study of blood T cell repertoires in COVID-19. Study-level background: Material from acute and convalescent COVID-19 was sourced from the United States, Italy and Spain. The analysed material was cDNA or gDNA that came from T cells, B-cell-depleted T cells, or PBMCs.

While infection was still active, Seattle patients were enrolled and then followed longitudinally. Trimming cost V 2 bases and J 6 bases, with 8 bases left between them. This CDR3 has 13 amino acids. Germline values: CDR1 MNHEY, CDR2 SVGAGI. Source study methods: Amplified reference gene primers provided the basis for estimating nucleated cell counts. Assay used: immunoSEQ multiplex PCR; TCRdb lists only in-frame clones, some missing. The V and J calls and clone size were taken over from that table, and D and trimming were inferred from the DNA. The table lists 95,000 to 150,000 clones, about 70% of them singletons, with 4.5% to 6% in the top ten.

Sequenced material: peripheral blood. The sequence was obtained from a man older than 75 with COVID-19, enrolled during active disease. This rearrangement joins TRBV6-5 to TRBJ2-1; D gene unclear. CDR3 bases: TGTGCCAGCAGTTACGCAACGGGCAATGAGCAGTTCTTC. Translated, it gives CASSYATGNEQFF.